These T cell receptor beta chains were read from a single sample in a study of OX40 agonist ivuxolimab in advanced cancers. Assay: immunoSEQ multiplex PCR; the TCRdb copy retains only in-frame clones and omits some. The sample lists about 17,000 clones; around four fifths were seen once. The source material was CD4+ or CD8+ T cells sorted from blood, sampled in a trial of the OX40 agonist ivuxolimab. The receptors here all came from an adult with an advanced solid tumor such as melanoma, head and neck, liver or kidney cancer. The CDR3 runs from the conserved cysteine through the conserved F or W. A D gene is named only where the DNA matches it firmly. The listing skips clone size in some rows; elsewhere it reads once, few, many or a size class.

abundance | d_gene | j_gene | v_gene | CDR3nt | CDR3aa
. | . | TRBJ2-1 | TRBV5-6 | TGTGCTAGCAGCTTGGCCGAAGGGGCTGAGCAGTTCTTC | CASSLAEGAEQFF
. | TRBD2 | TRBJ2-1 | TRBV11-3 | TGTGCCAGCAGCTTGAGCGGGGGGCCATTATACAATGAGCAGTTCTTC | CASSLSGGPLYNEQFF
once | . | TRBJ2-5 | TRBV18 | TGTGCCAGCTCACCACCTGGTACTAGTGGTGAGACCCAGTACTTC | CASSPPGTSGETQYF
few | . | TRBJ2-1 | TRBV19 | TGTGCCAGTACCCTAGGGTCCGGTAGCTCCTACAATGAGCAGTTCTTC | CASTLGSGSSYNEQFF
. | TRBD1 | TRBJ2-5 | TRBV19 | TGTGCCAGCCAAACAGGGGGTGGAGAGACCCAGTACTTC | CASQTGGGETQYF
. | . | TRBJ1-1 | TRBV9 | TGTGCCAGCAGCGTAGCGCAAGACAACACTGAAGCTTTCTTT | CASSVAQDNTEAFF
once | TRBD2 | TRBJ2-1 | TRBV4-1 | TGCGCCAGCAGCCACCTAGCGGGGGGGCTCAATGAGCAGTTCTTC | CASSHLAGGLNEQFF
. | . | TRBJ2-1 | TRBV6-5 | TGTGCCAGCAGTTACTCGGGCGAGCAGTTCTTC | CASSYSGEQFF
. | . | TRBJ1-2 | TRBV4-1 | TGCGCCAGCAGCCCGGAGCTCATCGATAACTATGGCTACACCTTC | CASSPELIDNYGYTF
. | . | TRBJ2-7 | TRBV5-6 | TGTGCCAGCAGCTTGGTAAACAGCCTTTCCTACGAGCAGTACTTC | CASSLVNSLSYEQYF
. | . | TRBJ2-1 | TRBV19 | TGTGCCACCCGCCTTGGCTACAATGAGCAGTTCTTC | CATRLGYNEQFF
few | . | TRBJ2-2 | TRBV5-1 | TGCGCCAGCAGCTGGCCAAAGGAGGGAATGGACACCGGGGAGCTGTTTTTT | CASSWPKEGMDTGELFF
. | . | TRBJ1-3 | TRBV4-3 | TGCGCCAGCAGCCAAGACGAGTATAACTCTGGAAACACCATATATTTT | CASSQDEYNSGNTIYF